The TCR beta chain under discussion was sequenced for a study of cytomegalovirus exposure and HLA in healthy donors. Across the whole study: There were a few hundred genotyped donors. Of these, 75% to 90% fell in the genetic ancestry cluster associated with self-reported Caucasian donors.

This clone came up a few times. Its antigen is undetermined. Other nucleotide sequences from this sample produce the same CDR3. PCR involved 60 Vbeta and 13 Jbeta primers. Assay: immunoSEQ multiplex PCR; the TCRdb copy retains only in-frame clones and omits some. The data hold tens of thousands of clones, with 64% observed a single time. Study-wide results and limits: Confirmation was obtained in vitro that a few CMV-associated chains are specific for CMV antigens. Reportedly, cytomegalovirus status was diagnosed with high sensitivity and specificity. Researchers reported in a later analysis that common viral pathogens appeared linked to several top clusters.

The CDR3 extends over 13 amino acids. The V gene lost 3 bases and the J gene lost 7 bases, with 12 bases spanning the gap. Germline CDR1 is KGHSH and CDR2 is LQKENI. The sequence derives from a human donor in good health. The chain couples TRBV18 to TRBJ1-1, with TRBD1 as a possible D gene (5 bases). Sequencing was done on a sample of PBMCs. The CDR3 protein is CASSPGQGVEAFF. DNA of the CDR3: TGTGCCAGCTCACCCGGACAAGGAGTTGAAGCTTTCTTT.